The 8 T cell receptor beta chains given below trace back to one sample, sequenced in a study of cytomegalovirus exposure and HLA in healthy donors. 60 Vbeta and 13 Jbeta primers were used in PCR. Repertoires were generated with immunoSEQ multiplex PCR, while TCRdb's copy carries only in-frame clones and drops some. Among some 180,000 clones listed, about 9% were seen once. Input material: PBMCs. These receptors came from a woman aged 25 to 45 in good health and CMV-seropositive.

J is TRBJ2-5 and V is TRBV7-3; D may be TRBD2 (5 bases). The CDR3 totals 18 residues. Germline V lookup: CDR1 SGHTA, CDR2 FQGTGA. V dropped 1 base and J dropped 5 bases, with 23 bases sitting between them. The CDR3 is CASSLSTDARRFGETQYF. The CDR3 DNA reads as TGTGCCAGCAGCTTAAGTACGGATGCTCGGAGGTTTGGTGAGACCCAGTACTTC.

This clone was picked up a small number of times. This chain joins TRBV7-9 and TRBJ1-1; D is unclear. The CDR3 length is 12 residues. Germline loops: CDR1 SEHNR, CDR2 FQNEAQ (reference sequence). The V end was cut by 1 base, the J end by 4 bases, with 4 bases between. The CDR3 bases are TGTGCCAGCAGCTTAGTAGTCACTGAAGCTTTCTTT. Amino acid sequence: CASSLVVTEAFF.

Worth noting for this clone: Different DNA sequences within this sample yield the same CDR3. This chain uses TRBV25-1 with TRBJ2-1, with 10 bases matching TRBD2. The CDR3 loop spans 14 amino acids. Trimming took 6 bases from V and 3 from J; bases not matched to a gene: 2. CDR1 and CDR2 from the germline V gene are MGHDK and SYGVNS. CDR3 in DNA: TGTGCCAGCAGCTCTAGCGGGAGCTACAATGAGCAGTTCTTC. Translation: CASSSSGSYNEQFF.

This clone was seen a few times. CDR3 protein: CASSSSGRAYNEQFF. CDR3 sequence (DNA): TGTGCCAGTAGCTCAAGCGGGAGGGCCTACAATGAGCAGTTCTTC. The rearrangement uses TRBV19 and TRBJ2-1, with 10 bases that match TRBD2. Germline trimming cut 6 bases from V and 2 bases from J; bases unmatched to any gene: 4. Looked up from germline, CDR1 is LNHDA and CDR2 is SQIVND (reference sequence). There are 15 residues in the CDR3.

This clone has a handful of counts. The gene calls are TRBV10-2 and TRBJ2-4; possible D gene TRBD2, 6 bases. The CDR3 runs 18 residues. Germline V gene data show CDR1 as WSHSY and CDR2 as SAAADI. Trimming took 1 base from V and 1 from J, leaving 17 bases between them. The DNA of the CDR3 is TGCGCCAGCAGTGAGTTTCGCGGCGGGAACTCGGCCAAAAACATTCAGTACTTC. The encoded protein is CASSEFRGGNSAKNIQYF.

This clone came up a few times. The V gene is TRBV7-9, the J gene TRBJ2-3; 12 bases are a match to TRBD2. The CDR3 is 16 amino acids. V lost 6 bases to trimming and J lost 3 bases; unmatched junction nucleotides: 7. In germline, CDR1 is SEHNR, CDR2 FQNEAQ (reference sequence). DNA of the CDR3: TGTGCCAGCAGTTCCGGACTAGCGGGAAAAACAGATACGCAGTATTTT. Its protein product is CASSSGLAGKTDTQYF.

The V call is TRBV6-1, the J call TRBJ1-1; D is perhaps TRBD1 (6 bases). CDR1 MNHNS and CDR2 SASEGT come from the germline V gene. V was shortened by 2 bases and J by 8 bases, with 15 bases between the two germline ends. This CDR3 comprises 14 residues. DNA of the CDR3: TGTGCCAGCAGTGAAAGTCCGGGACATTTCGAAGCTTTCTTT. Its translation is CASSESPGHFEAFF.

In this sample, this clone turned up a few times. The chain couples TRBV7-2 to TRBJ2-7; tentative D call: TRBD2 (7 bases). The V end was cut by 9 bases, the J end by 6 bases, with 18 bases between. CDR1 SGHTA and CDR2 FQGNSA come from the germline V gene. This CDR3 contains 13 residues. The CDR3 DNA reads as TGTGCCAGTTTTGGGGGGGGCTGGGGCGAGCAGTACTTC. Its protein is CASFGGGWGEQYF.